This T cell receptor beta chain derives from a study of cytomegalovirus exposure and HLA in healthy donors. Trimming stripped 5 bases from V and 5 bases from J, with 15 bases between. The CDR3 has 14 residues. Germline CDR1 LNHDA, CDR2 SQIVND (reference sequence). For this clone: No antigen is known for it.

Study results and caveats: A missense variant in DCLRE1C was later tied to TCR beta V- and J-gene trimming.

In the PCR, 60 Vbeta and 13 Jbeta primers were used. Per the original data handling: Later work found 80 million or so unique TCR beta chains, with roughly 11 million shared. Sequencing used immunoSEQ multiplex PCR; TCRdb keeps in-frame clones, though not all of them. For V, J and clone size, that table is used; D and trimming come from the DNA. The sample has under 200,000 clones; roughly 85% are singletons. The clonotype comes from a woman aged 45-59 years in good health and CMV-seronegative. Input material: PBMCs. The rearrangement links TRBV19 to TRBJ2-5; weak D call: TRBD2 (6 bases). CDR3 amino acids: CASSFGPGRETQYF. CDR3 nucleotides: TGTGCCAGTAGTTTCGGCCCAGGGAGGGAGACCCAGTACTTC.